These 29 T cell receptor beta chains were sequenced from one sample in a study of blood T cell repertoires in COVID-19. Some clones are missing from TCRdb's copy, which holds only in-frame ones; the method was immunoSEQ multiplex PCR. The table lists roughly 200,000 clones, around 86% of them singletons. Sequenced input: PBMCs or T cells enriched from blood (not recorded which). The receptors come from a woman aged 40-49 years with acute COVID-19.

This chain uses TRBV28 with TRBJ2-1; 10 nucleotides agree with TRBD1. Germline loops: CDR1 MDHEN, CDR2 SYDVKM. With V trimmed by 6 bases and J by 6 bases, 11 bases remained unmatched. This CDR3 contains 16 residues. CDR3 sequence: CASRRQGASPFNEQFF. DNA of the CDR3: TGTGCCAGCAGACGACAGGGGGCATCTCCATTCAATGAGCAGTTCTTC.

This chain links TRBV7-9 with TRBJ2-1, with TRBD2 identical over 7 bases. Germline CDR1 SEHNR, CDR2 FQNEAQ (reference sequence). After removal of 1 base from V and 4 bases from J, the junction contained 13 bases not matched to a gene. This CDR3 is built from 18 residues. This CDR3 is CASSLVGSGINPYNEQFF. The CDR3, as DNA: TGTGCCAGCAGCTTAGTTGGAAGCGGGATTAACCCGTACAATGAGCAGTTCTTC.

The gene calls are TRBV7-9 and TRBJ2-7; D perhaps matches TRBD2 (6 bases). Trimming cost V 4 bases and J 5 bases, with 18 bases left between them. This CDR3 contains 15 residues. The germline V gene encodes CDR1 SEHNR and CDR2 FQNEAQ (reference sequence). The CDR3 loop reads CASSSGTGESDEQYF. The CDR3 DNA follows: TGTGCCAGCAGCTCGGGGACGGGAGAAAGCGACGAGCAGTACTTC.

This chain links TRBV10-3 with TRBJ2-5; 13 bases agree with TRBD2. CDR3 length: 17 residues. CDR1 and CDR2 (germline): ENHRY, SYGVKD. V dropped 4 bases and J dropped 1; count of bases not matched to a gene: 6. CDR3 amino acids: CAISAHGTSGTQETQYF. The CDR3 nucleotides are TGTGCCATCAGTGCCCACGGGACTAGCGGGACCCAAGAGACCCAGTACTTC.

CDR3 DNA: TGTGCCAGCAGTGTTGCGGCCTATGGCTACACCTTC. This encodes CASSVAAYGYTF. This chain uses TRBV2 with TRBJ1-2; the D is unclear. This CDR3 has 12 amino acids. The V gene's germline CDR1 is SNHLY and CDR2 FYNNEI. V gave up 4 bases and J gave up 4 bases, with 7 bases separating them.

The CDR3 DNA follows: TGTGCCTGGAGTGGGGGACTAGCGGGTGCCAATGAGCAGTTCTTC. Encoded protein: CAWSGGLAGANEQFF. The chain employs TRBV30 and TRBJ2-1; TRBD2 matches 12 bases. Unmatched junction bases numbered 4, after V lost 1 base and J lost 6 bases. Germline V gene lookup returns CDR1 GTSNPN and CDR2 SVGIG (reference sequence). The CDR3 is 15 residues long.

The rearrangement links TRBV3-1 (or the pseudogene TRBV3-2) to TRBJ1-2, with D perhaps TRBD1 (6 bases). This CDR3 has 15 amino acids. CDR1 is LGHDT and CDR2 is YNNKEL in the germline V gene (reference sequence). The ends were cut back, 5 bases at V and 4 bases at J, with 17 bases in the middle. The CDR3, as DNA: TGTGCCAGCAGCAATGAGGACAGATATCCCTATGGCTACACCTTC. Its protein is CASSNEDRYPYGYTF.

V usage is TRBV19 and J usage is TRBJ2-7, with 11 nucleotides matching TRBD1. J was trimmed by 9 bases and V by 5 bases; bases with no gene match: 9. The length of the CDR3 is 14 residues. The germline V gene has CDR1 LNHDA and CDR2 SQIVND (reference sequence). Here the CDR3 reads CASSAGTGGMGQYF. CDR3 coding DNA: TGTGCCAGTAGTGCCGGGACAGGGGGAATGGGGCAGTACTTC.

This chain uses TRBV5-1 with TRBJ2-7; TRBD2 matches at 8 bases. With V trimmed by 2 bases and J by 3 bases, 7 bases remained unmatched. Germline lookup yields CDR1 SGHRS and CDR2 YFSETQ. The CDR3 length is 15 residues. The CDR3 protein is CASSLGLAGVYEQYF. CDR3 DNA sequence: TGCGCCAGCAGCTTAGGGCTAGCGGGCGTCTACGAGCAGTACTTC.

V and J are TRBV6-2 or TRBV6-3 and TRBJ1-2, with 10 nucleotides matching TRBD1. This CDR3 region has 15 residues. Losses at the gene ends were 4 bases for V and 8 bases for J; bases not matched to a gene: 10. Germline lookup yields CDR1 MNHEY and CDR2 SVGEGT. CDR3 in amino acids: CASSSADRGWSGYTF. The DNA of the CDR3 is TGTGCCAGCAGTTCCGCGGACAGGGGGTGGTCGGGCTACACCTTC.

The chain joins TRBV28 to TRBJ1-1; D is possibly TRBD1 (5 bases). CDR1 is MDHEN, CDR2 SYDVKM, per germline. V was shortened by 2 bases and J by 4 bases, with 20 bases between the two germline ends. The CDR3 spans 17 residues. DNA for the CDR3: TGTGCCAGCAGTTTAGGGGGGATAAGGGATCATGGCACTGAAGCTTTCTTT. Amino acids: CASSLGGIRDHGTEAFF.

The V and J genes are TRBV6-1 and TRBJ2-7; D is perhaps TRBD2 (5 bases). The CDR3 is 13 amino acids. Germline loops: CDR1 MNHNS, CDR2 SASEGT. V gave up 3 bases and J gave up 2 bases, with 8 bases separating them. CDR3 in DNA: TGTGCCAGCAGTGACCCGGGGACCTACGAGCAGTACTTC. Translated: CASSDPGTYEQYF.

CDR3 DNA sequence: TGTGCCAGCAGCTTAGAAACGGGAGAGTCGGATACGCAGTATTTT. This codes for CASSLETGESDTQYF. The chain joins TRBV11-2 to TRBJ2-3; a weak D match, TRBD2 (6 bases). This CDR3 is 15 amino acids long. Germline CDR1 reads SGHAT; CDR2 reads FQNNGV. The germline V and J ends were trimmed by 0 bases and 6 bases, with 13 bases remaining between them.

V and J are TRBV3-1 (or the pseudogene TRBV3-2) and TRBJ2-1; TRBD1 is a possible D gene (7 bases). Trimming removed 2 bases from V and 0 bases from J, with 11 bases in between. The CDR3 runs 16 residues. Germline CDR1 and CDR2: LGHDT and YNNKEL (reference sequence). CDR3 bases: TGTGCCAGCAGCCAAAACAGGGGAGGCTCCTACAATGAGCAGTTCTTC. This gives the protein CASSQNRGGSYNEQFF.

This chain uses TRBV7-2 with TRBJ2-3; TRBD1 agrees at 7 bases. CDR1 and CDR2 from the germline V gene are SGHTA and FQGNSA. Germline trimming cut 2 bases from V and 0 bases from J; bases unmatched to any gene: 2. This CDR3 comprises 15 residues. DNA for the CDR3: TGTGCCAGCAGCTTATGGGGACAGAGCACAGATACGCAGTATTTT. Translating gives CASSLWGQSTDTQYF.

The V and J genes are TRBV5-1 and TRBJ2-7, with 10 positions matching TRBD2. The trim removed 4 bases at V and 3 bases at J, leaving 7 bases unmatched. Germline CDR1 and CDR2: SGHRS and YFSETQ. The CDR3 is made up of 15 amino acids. The CDR3 loop is CASSTQLAGHYEQYF. The CDR3 bases are TGCGCCAGCAGCACCCAACTAGCGGGACACTACGAGCAGTACTTC.

The rearrangement uses TRBV28 and TRBJ1-2; the D gene is possibly TRBD1 (6 bases). The CDR3 is made up of 13 amino acids. CDR1 is MDHEN, CDR2 SYDVKM, per germline. V dropped 4 bases and J dropped 5 bases, with 11 bases sitting between them. DNA for the CDR3: TGTGCCAGCAGTTCGACAGGTTTTTATGGCTACACCTTC. Amino acids: CASSSTGFYGYTF.

This rearrangement joins TRBV27 to TRBJ2-2; 9 bases agree with TRBD2. V shed 6 bases and J 6 bases; nucleotides not matched to a gene: 8. Looked up from germline, CDR1 is MNHEY and CDR2 is SMNVEV (reference sequence). The CDR3 sequence is 15 residues long. CDR3 protein: CASRVGTSWSGELFF. In DNA form, the CDR3 reads TGTGCCAGCAGAGTGGGGACTAGCTGGTCCGGGGAGCTGTTTTTT.

This clone turned up a few times. This chain uses TRBV10-1 with TRBJ2-7; 13 nucleotides agree with TRBD2. CDR1 and CDR2 (germline): WNHNN, SYGVQD (reference sequence). V lost 10 bases to trimming and J lost 7 bases; unmatched junction nucleotides: 13. This CDR3 comprises 15 residues. CDR3 sequence: CATSPEGLAGPEQYF. CDR3 sequence (DNA): TGCGCCACCAGCCCCGAGGGACTAGCGGGGCCGGAGCAGTACTTC.

Ten or more counts support this clone. V gene TRBV7-9 combines with J gene TRBJ2-7; D is uncertain. The CDR3 has 13 residues. From germline, CDR1 is SEHNR and CDR2 FQNEAQ (reference sequence). V was shortened by 5 bases and J by 6 bases, with 14 bases between the two germline ends. CDR3 bases: TGTGCCAGCAGCCCAGGCGCCGGATCCGAGCAGTACTTC. This codes for CASSPGAGSEQYF.

The rearrangement joins TRBV6-1 to TRBJ1-5, with D maybe TRBD1 (5 bases). The V and J ends lost 3 bases and 0 bases respectively, with 15 bases between them. The CDR3 is made up of 17 amino acids. Germline CDR1 and CDR2: MNHNS and SASEGT. The CDR3, as DNA: TGTGCCAGCAGTGACAACAGGAACTCTTATAGCAATCAGCCCCAGCATTTT. Amino acids: CASSDNRNSYSNQPQHF.

The CDR3, as DNA: TGTGCCAGCAGCGAGGGGGCGGGAGGGGTTTACGAGCAGTACTTC. It is translated as CASSEGAGGVYEQYF. This chain connects TRBV9 to TRBJ2-7; TRBD2 agrees at 9 bases. Per germline, CDR1 SGDLS and CDR2 YYNGEE. The length of the CDR3 is 15 residues. Trimming at V came to 3 bases and at J to 4 bases, leaving 8 bases not matched to a gene.

This chain joins TRBV28 and TRBJ1-5; D unclear. The germline V gene has CDR1 MDHEN and CDR2 SYDVKM. V lost 3 bases to trimming and J lost 2 bases, with 8 bases between them. This CDR3 spans 14 amino acids. Here the CDR3 DNA reads TGTGCCAGCAGTTTCAACGGTGGCAATCAGCCCCAGCATTTT. Protein sequence: CASSFNGGNQPQHF. Together with reference TRBV28 and TRBJ1-5, the CDR3 gives the full variable domain: DVKVTQSSRYLVKRTGEKVFLECVQDMDHENMFWYRQDPGLGLRLIYFSYDVKMKEKGDIPEGYSVSREKKERFSLILESASTNQTSMYLCASSFNGGNQPQHFGDGTRLSIL.

This sequence joins TRBV6-5 and TRBJ2-7; TRBD1 aligns across 8 bases. The V gene's germline CDR1 is MNHEY and CDR2 SVGAGI. Trimming took 0 bases from V and 2 from J; bases not matched to a gene: 0. CDR3 size: 14 residues. The CDR3 sequence: CASSYSDRAYEQYF. The CDR3 DNA reads as TGTGCCAGCAGTTACTCGGACAGGGCCTACGAGCAGTACTTC.

The chain is built from TRBV30 and TRBJ2-3; 10 bases agree with TRBD2. The CDR3 runs 15 residues. Trimming at V came to 4 bases and at J to 3 bases, leaving 7 bases not matched to a gene. Per the germline V gene, CDR1 is GTSNPN and CDR2 is SVGIG (reference sequence). The CDR3 coding sequence is TGTGCCTGGACCCCACTAGCGGGAAATACAGATACGCAGTATTTT. Its protein product is CAWTPLAGNTDTQYF. Full variable domain (rest looked up from reference TRBV30 and TRBJ2-3): SQTIHQWPATLVQPVGSPLSLECTVEGTSNPNLYWYRQAAGRGLQLLFYSVGIGQISSEVPQNLSASRPQDRQFILSSKKLLLSDSGFYLCAWTPLAGNTDTQYFGPGTRLTVL.

The chain employs TRBV5-1 and TRBJ2-7; D gene unclear. Trimming cost V 2 bases and J 4 bases, with 7 bases left between them. The germline V gene has CDR1 SGHRS and CDR2 YFSETQ. This CDR3 spans 12 amino acids. The CDR3, as DNA: TGCGCCAGCAGCTTTTCCCAGTACGAGCAGTACTTC. Protein product: CASSFSQYEQYF.

The V and J genes are TRBV28 and TRBJ1-2; D perhaps matches TRBD1 (6 bases). The germline V gene encodes CDR1 MDHEN and CDR2 SYDVKM. V was clipped by 3 bases and J by 2 bases, with 16 bases between them. This CDR3 has 16 residues. Written as DNA, the CDR3 is TGTGCCAGCAGTTTCCCCACAACAGGGTCAAACTATGGCTACACCTTC. This sequence encodes CASSFPTTGSNYGYTF.

Only a few counts were recorded for this clone. The chain joins TRBV6-5 to TRBJ2-1; tentatively, D is TRBD2 (5 bases). The V end lost 6 bases, the J end lost 2 bases, and 11 bases lay between the germline ends. Germline CDR1 reads MNHEY; CDR2 reads SVGAGI. The CDR3 sequence is 14 residues long. The CDR3 sequence is CASRRGSTYNEQFF. The CDR3 DNA reads TGTGCCAGCAGGAGAGGGAGCACCTACAATGAGCAGTTCTTC.

V is TRBV5-1 and J is TRBJ2-7; 7 nucleotides line up with TRBD1. This CDR3 region has 14 residues. Germline-derived CDR1 and CDR2 are SGHRS and YFSETQ. The junction had 7 bases not matched to a gene; V was cut back by 4 bases and J by 3 bases. The chain's CDR3 is CASSVGTDYYEQYF. Written as DNA, the CDR3 is TGCGCCAGCAGCGTCGGGACAGACTACTACGAGCAGTACTTC.